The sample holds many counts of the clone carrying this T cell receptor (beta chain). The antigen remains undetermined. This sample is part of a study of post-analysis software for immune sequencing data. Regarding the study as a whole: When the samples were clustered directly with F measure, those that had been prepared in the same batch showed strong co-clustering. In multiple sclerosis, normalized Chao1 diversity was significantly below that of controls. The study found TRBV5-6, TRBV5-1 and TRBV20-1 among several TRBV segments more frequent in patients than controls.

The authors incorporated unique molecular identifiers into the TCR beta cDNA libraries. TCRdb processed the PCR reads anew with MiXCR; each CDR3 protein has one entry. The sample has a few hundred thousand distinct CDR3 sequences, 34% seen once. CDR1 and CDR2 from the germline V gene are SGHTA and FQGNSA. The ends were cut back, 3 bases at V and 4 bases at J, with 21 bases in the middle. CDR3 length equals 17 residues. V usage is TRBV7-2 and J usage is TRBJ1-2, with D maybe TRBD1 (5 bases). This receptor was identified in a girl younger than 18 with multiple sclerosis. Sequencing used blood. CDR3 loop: CASSFPQRDGYVYGYTF. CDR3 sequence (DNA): TGTGCCAGCAGCTTCCCCCAAAGGGACGGCTACGTCTATGGCTACACCTTC.